This TCR beta chain was obtained from a study of OX40 agonist ivuxolimab in advanced cancers. The table came from immunoSEQ multiplex PCR; TCRdb's copy has only in-frame clones and leaves some out. The table lists about 60,000 clones, 83% of them singletons, with 2% to 2.5% in the top ten. V lost 4 bases to trimming and J lost 6 bases, with 12 bases between them. The germline V gene has CDR1 SGHTA and CDR2 FQGTGA. This CDR3 contains 13 residues. This material consisted of CD4+ or CD8+ T cells sorted from blood, taken in a trial of the OX40 agonist ivuxolimab. The sequence came from an adult with an advanced solid tumor such as melanoma, head and neck, liver or kidney cancer. The rearrangement links TRBV7-3 to TRBJ1-1; D not certain. The CDR3 sequence is CASSSLAESEAFF. The CDR3 coding sequence is TGTGCCAGCAGCTCCCTTGCGGAGTCTGAAGCTTTCTTT.